This T cell receptor beta chain was documented in a study of T cell responses to AZD1222 COVID-19 vaccine. Points from the study as a whole: Vaccine-associated CD4 TCRs ranged over spike, dominating at 160-218 and 743-854.

On this clone: Antigen: not known.

Germline CDR1 and CDR2: SNHLY and FYNNEI. J was trimmed by 1 base and V by 6 bases; bases with no gene match: 5. The CDR3 runs 15 residues. Method: immunoSEQ multiplex PCR; TCRdb's copy keeps in-frame clones and lacks some. The table includes about 86,000 clones, under 95% detected once. This sample comprised peripheral blood, obtained on day 0 of AZD1222 vaccination. This TCR came from an adult in good health. The gene calls are TRBV2 and TRBJ1-1; 10 bases line up with TRBD1. The CDR3 loop is CASRDRTGGNTEAFF. CDR3 in DNA: TGTGCCAGCAGGGATAGGACAGGGGGGAACACTGAAGCTTTCTTT. The entire variable domain, with the rest obtained from reference TRBV2 and TRBJ1-1, is as follows: EPEVTQTPSHQVTQMGQEVILRCVPISNHLYFYWYRQILGQKVEFLVSFYNNEISEKSEIFDDQFSVERPDGSNFTLKIRSTKLEDSAMYFCASRDRTGGNTEAFFGQGTRLTVV.